This T cell receptor beta chain was sequenced during a study of monozygotic twins with inflammatory bowel disease. A remark on this clonotype: Its antigen is still unknown.

The CDR3 is 16 residues long. The V gene's germline CDR1 is DFQATT and CDR2 SNEGSKA (reference sequence). Whole-study findings and limits: Other individuals had fewer clonotypes in common with IBD patients than with healthy twins, especially with disease activity. Concordance status among twins (concordant versus discordant) showed no link to repertoire similarity, possibly from limited power.

Two rounds of nested PCR, of approximately 16 and 10 cycles, were run on TCRalpha and TCRbeta cDNA. TCRdb reanalyzed the 5' RACE reads, giving one entry per CDR3 protein sequence and no DNA. The sample has roughly 170,000 distinct CDR3 sequences. The receptor comes from a human donor with ulcerative colitis or Crohn's disease, or a healthy co-twin of an affected twin (not recorded which). This sequence joins TRBV20-1 and TRBJ1-5; the D gene TCRdb calls, TRBD1, cannot be checked with no DNA. Sequencing was done on a sample of blood. The CDR3: CSARDAARGQNQPQHF.